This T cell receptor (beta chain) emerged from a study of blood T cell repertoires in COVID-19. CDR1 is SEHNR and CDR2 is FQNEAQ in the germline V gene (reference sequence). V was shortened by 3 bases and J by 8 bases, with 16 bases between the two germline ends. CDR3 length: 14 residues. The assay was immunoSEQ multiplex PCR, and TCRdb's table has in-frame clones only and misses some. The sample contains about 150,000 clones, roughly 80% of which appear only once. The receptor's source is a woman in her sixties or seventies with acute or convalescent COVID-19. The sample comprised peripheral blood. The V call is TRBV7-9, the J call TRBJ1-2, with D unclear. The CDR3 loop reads CASSFSTSRRGYTF. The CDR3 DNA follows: TGTGCCAGCAGCTTTTCCACCTCACGGAGGGGCTACACCTTC.